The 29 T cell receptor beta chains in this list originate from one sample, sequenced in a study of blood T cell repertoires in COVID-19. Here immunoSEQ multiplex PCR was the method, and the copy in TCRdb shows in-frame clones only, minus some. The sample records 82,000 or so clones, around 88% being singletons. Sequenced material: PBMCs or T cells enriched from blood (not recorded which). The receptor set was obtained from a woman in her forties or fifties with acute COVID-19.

The CDR3 is CASMREAYNEQFF. DNA for the CDR3: TGTGCCAGCATGAGGGAGGCCTACAATGAGCAGTTCTTC. J is TRBJ2-1 and V is TRBV2, with a tentative D call TRBD2 (6 bases). This CDR3 has 13 amino acids. Per the germline V gene, CDR1 is SNHLY and CDR2 is FYNNEI. V shed 7 bases and J shed 2 bases, with 9 bases lying between them.

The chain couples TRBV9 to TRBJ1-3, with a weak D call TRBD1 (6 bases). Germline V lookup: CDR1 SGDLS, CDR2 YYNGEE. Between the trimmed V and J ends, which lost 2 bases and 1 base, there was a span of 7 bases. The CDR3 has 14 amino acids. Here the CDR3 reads CASSVQGSGNTIYF. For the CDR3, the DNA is TGTGCCAGCAGCGTCCAGGGGTCTGGAAACACCATATATTTT.

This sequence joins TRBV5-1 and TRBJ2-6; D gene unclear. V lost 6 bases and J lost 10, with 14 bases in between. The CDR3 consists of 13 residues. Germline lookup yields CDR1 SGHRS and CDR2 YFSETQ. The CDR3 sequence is CASTLDPENVLTF. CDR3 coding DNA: TGCGCCAGCACCCTTGATCCGGAGAACGTCCTGACTTTC.

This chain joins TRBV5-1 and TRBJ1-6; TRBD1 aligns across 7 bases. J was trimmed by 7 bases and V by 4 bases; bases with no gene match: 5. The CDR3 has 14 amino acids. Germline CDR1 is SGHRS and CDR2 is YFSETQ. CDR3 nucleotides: TGCGCCAGCAGCCCCGGGACAGTCAATTCACCCCTCCACTTT. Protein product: CASSPGTVNSPLHF.

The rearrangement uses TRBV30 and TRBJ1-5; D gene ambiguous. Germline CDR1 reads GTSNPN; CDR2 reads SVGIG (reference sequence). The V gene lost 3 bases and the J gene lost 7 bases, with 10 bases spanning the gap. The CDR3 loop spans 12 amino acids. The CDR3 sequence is CAWSEAQQPQHF. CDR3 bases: TGTGCCTGGAGCGAGGCCCAACAGCCCCAGCATTTT.

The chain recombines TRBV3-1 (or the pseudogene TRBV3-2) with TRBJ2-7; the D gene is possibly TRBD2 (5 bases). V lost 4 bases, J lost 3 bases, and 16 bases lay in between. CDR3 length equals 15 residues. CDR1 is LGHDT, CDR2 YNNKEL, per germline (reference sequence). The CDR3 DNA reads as TGTGCCAGCAGCCTTTGGGAGAGTCGGGGCTACGAGCAGTACTTC. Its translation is CASSLWESRGYEQYF.

The CDR3 DNA sequence: TGCGCCAGCAGCTTGGGTCAGGGGGCTCATACACCCAAGCAGTTCTTC. This encodes CASSLGQGAHTPKQFF. This chain connects TRBV5-1 to TRBJ2-1; 8 bases align to TRBD1. The germline gives CDR1 SGHRS, CDR2 YFSETQ. The CDR3 runs to 16 residues. The ends lost 0 bases at V and 11 bases at J; junction bases unmatched: 13.

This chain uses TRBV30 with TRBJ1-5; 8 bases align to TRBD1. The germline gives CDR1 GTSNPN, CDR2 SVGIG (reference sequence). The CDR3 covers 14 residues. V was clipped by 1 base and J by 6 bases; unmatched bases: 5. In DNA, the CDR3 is TGTGCCTGGAGTGGGACAGGGACGACTCAGCCCCAGCATTTT. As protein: CAWSGTGTTQPQHF.

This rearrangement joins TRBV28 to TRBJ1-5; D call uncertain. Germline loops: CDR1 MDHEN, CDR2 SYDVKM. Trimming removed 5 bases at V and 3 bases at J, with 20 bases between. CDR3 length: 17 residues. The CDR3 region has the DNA TGTGCCAGCAGTCGCCCCTGGGCGAGTCCCTACAATCAGCCCCAGCATTTT. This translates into CASSRPWASPYNQPQHF.

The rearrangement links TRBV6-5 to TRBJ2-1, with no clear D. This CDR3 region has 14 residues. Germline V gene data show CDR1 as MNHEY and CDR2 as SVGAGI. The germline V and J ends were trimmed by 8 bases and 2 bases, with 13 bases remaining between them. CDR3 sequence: CASGPPSPYNEQFF. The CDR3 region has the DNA TGTGCCAGCGGTCCCCCAAGCCCCTACAATGAGCAGTTCTTC.

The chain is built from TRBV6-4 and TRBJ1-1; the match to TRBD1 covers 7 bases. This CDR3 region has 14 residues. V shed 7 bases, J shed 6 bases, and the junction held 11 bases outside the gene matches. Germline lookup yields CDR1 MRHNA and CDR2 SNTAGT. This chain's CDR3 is CASNRGTEYPEAFF. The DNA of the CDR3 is TGTGCCAGCAACCGCGGGACAGAGTATCCTGAAGCTTTCTTT.

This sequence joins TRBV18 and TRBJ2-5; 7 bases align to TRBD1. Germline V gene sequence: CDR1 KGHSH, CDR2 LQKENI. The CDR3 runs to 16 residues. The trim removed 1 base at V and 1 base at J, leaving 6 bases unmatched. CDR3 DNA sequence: TGTGCCAGCTCACCACGAAAGACAGGGCCCCAAGAGACCCAGTACTTC. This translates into CASSPRKTGPQETQYF.

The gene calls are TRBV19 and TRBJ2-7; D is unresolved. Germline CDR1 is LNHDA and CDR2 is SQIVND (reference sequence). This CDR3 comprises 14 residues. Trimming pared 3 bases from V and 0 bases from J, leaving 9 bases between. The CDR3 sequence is CASSIRVSSYEQYF. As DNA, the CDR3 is TGTGCCAGTAGTATCCGGGTGAGCTCCTACGAGCAGTACTTC.

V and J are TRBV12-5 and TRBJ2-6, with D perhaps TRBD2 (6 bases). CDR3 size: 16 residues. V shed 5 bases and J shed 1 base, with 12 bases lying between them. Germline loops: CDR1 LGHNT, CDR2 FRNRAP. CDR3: CASGLTGGSGANVLTF. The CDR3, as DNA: TGTGCTAGTGGTCTAACCGGGGGATCTGGGGCCAACGTCCTGACTTTC.

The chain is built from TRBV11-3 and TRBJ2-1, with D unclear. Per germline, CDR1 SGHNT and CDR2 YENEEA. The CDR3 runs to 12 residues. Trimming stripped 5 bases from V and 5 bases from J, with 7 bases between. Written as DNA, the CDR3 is TGTGCCAGCAGCCGCAACAACAATGAGCAGTTCTTC. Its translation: CASSRNNNEQFF.

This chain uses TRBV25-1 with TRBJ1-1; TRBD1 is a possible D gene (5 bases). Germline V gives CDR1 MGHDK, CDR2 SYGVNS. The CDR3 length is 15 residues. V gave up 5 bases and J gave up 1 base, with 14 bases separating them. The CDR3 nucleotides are TGTGCCAGCAGTTCTACGGGACTGTCGAACACTGAAGCTTTCTTT. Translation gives CASSSTGLSNTEAFF. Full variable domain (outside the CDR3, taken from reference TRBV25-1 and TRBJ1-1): EADIYQTPRYLVIGTGKKITLECSQTMGHDKMYWYQQDPGMELHLIHYSYGVNSTEKGDLSSESTVSRIRTEHFPLTLESARPSHTSQYLCASSSTGLSNTEAFFGQGTRLTVV.

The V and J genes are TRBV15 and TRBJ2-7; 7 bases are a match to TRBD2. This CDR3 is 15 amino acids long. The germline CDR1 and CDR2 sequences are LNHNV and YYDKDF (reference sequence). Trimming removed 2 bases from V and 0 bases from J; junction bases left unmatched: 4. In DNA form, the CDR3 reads TGTGCCACCAGCAGACTAGCGGAAAGCTCCTACGAGCAGTACTTC. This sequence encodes CATSRLAESSYEQYF. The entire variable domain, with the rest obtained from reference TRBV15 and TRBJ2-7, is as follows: DAMVIQNPRYQVTQFGKPVTLSCSQTLNHNVMYWYQQKSSQAPKLLFHYYDKDFNNEADTPDNFQSRRPNTSFCFLDIRSPGLGDTAMYLCATSRLAESSYEQYFGPGTRLTVT.

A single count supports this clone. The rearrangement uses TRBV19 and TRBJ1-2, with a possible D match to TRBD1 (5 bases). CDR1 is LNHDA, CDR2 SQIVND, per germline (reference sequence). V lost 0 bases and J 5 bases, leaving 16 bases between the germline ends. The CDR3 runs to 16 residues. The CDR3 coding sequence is TGTGCCAGTAGTATAGATGGGATGGGGCTGCCATATGGCTACACCTTC. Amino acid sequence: CASSIDGMGLPYGYTF.

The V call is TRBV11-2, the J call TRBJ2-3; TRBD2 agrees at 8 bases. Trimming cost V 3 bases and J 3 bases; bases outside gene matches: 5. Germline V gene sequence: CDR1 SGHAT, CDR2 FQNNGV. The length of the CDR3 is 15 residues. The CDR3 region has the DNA TGTGCCAGCAGCTTTCGCGGGAGGATGACAGATACGCAGTATTTT. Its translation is CASSFRGRMTDTQYF. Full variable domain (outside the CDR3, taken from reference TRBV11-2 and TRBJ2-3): EAGVAQSPRYKIIEKRQSVAFWCNPISGHATLYWYQQILGQGPKLLIQFQNNGVVDDSQLPKDRFSAERLKGVDSTLKIQPAKLEDSAVYLCASSFRGRMTDTQYFGPGTRLTVL.

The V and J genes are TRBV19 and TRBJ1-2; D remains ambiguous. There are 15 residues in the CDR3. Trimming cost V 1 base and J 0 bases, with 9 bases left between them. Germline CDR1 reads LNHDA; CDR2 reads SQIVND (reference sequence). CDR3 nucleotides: TGTGCCAGTAGTATAGTGTACAGAGCTAACTATGGCTACACCTTC. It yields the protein CASSIVYRANYGYTF.

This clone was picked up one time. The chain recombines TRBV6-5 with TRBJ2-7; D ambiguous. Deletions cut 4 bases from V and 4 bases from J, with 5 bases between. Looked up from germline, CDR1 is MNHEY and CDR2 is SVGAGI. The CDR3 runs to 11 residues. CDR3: CASSSPYEQYF. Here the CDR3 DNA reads TGTGCCAGCAGTTCCCCGTACGAGCAGTACTTC.

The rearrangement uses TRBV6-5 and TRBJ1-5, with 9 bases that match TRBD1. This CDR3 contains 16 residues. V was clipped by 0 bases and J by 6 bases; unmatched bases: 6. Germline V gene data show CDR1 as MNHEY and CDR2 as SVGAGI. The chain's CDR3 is CASSYSGTGLGQPQHF. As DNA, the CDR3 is TGTGCCAGCAGTTACTCAGGGACAGGGTTGGGTCAGCCCCAGCATTTT.

CDR3 sequence: CASSDKGQGNIQYF. CDR3 bases: TGTGCCAGCAGTGATAAGGGGCAGGGAAACATTCAGTACTTC. This chain connects TRBV25-1 to TRBJ2-4; a weak D match, TRBD1 (5 bases). CDR3 length: 14 amino acids. Between the trimmed V and J ends, which lost 3 bases and 6 bases, there was a span of 12 bases. Germline values: CDR1 MGHDK, CDR2 SYGVNS.

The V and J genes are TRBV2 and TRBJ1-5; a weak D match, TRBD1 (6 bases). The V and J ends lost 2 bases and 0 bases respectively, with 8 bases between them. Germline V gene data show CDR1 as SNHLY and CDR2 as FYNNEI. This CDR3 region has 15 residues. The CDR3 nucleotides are TGTGCCAGCAGTGAACGGACAGCTAGCAATCAGCCCCAGCATTTT. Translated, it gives CASSERTASNQPQHF.

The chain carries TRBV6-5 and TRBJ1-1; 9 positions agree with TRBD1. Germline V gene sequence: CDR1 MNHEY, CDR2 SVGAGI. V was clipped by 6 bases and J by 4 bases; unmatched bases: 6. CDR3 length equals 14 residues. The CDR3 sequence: CASRRQGEGTEAFF. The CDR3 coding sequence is TGTGCCAGCAGGCGACAGGGGGAGGGCACTGAAGCTTTCTTT.

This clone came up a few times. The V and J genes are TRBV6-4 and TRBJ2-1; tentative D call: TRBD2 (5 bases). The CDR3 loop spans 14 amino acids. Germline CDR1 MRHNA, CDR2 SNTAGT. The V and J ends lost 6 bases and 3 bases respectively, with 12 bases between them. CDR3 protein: CASSEGEIYNEQFF. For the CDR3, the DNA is TGTGCCAGCAGCGAGGGAGAGATCTACAATGAGCAGTTCTTC.

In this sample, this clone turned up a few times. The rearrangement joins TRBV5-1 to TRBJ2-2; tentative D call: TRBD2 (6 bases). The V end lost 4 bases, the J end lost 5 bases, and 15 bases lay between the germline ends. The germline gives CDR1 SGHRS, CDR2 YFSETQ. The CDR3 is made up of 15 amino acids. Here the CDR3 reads CASSGGTSRTGELFF. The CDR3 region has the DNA TGCGCCAGCAGCGGCGGGACGTCCAGAACCGGGGAGCTGTTTTTT.

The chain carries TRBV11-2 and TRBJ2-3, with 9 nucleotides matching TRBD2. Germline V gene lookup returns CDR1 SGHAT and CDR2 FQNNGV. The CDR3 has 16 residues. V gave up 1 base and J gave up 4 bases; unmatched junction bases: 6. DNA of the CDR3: TGTGCCAGCAGCTTAGTTGGTAGCGGGAGTTCAGATACGCAGTATTTT. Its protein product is CASSLVGSGSSDTQYF.

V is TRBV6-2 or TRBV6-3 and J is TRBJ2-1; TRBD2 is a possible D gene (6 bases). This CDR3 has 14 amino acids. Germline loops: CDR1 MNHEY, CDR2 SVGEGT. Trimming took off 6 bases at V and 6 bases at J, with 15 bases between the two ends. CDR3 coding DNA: TGTGCCAGCAGCGAGGGCGGGGTGGTCAATGAGCAGTTCTTC. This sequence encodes CASSEGGVVNEQFF.